The present TCR beta chain was sequenced within a study of molecular identifiers for immune sequencing clone quantification. General study points: Detectable among more than 800,000 naive cells, according to reports, was Jurkat TCR RNA spiked in from one cell. Underestimated sizes of highly expanded clones could result from identical TCR molecules that share a barcode.

Only a few counts were recorded for this clonotype. Its antigen is unknown. Trimming took 10 bases from V and 1 from J; bases not matched to a gene: 10. Per germline, CDR1 MNHEY and CDR2 SVGEGT. The CDR3 contains 15 residues. Each CDR3 protein gets one entry after TCRdb re-called the PCR reads with MiXCR. Here the sample spans a few hundred thousand distinct CDR3 sequences, roughly 23% being singletons. The receptor comes from a human donor in good health. Some libraries in this study had Jurkat cell RNA spiked in. The sample comprised naive CD8+ T cells from blood, with Jurkat cell RNA spiked in. The sample's subset: FACS-sorted CD8+CD4-CCR7+CD45RA+ naive T cells. The genes are TRBV6-2 or TRBV6-3 and TRBJ2-3; 8 bases line up with TRBD1. For the CDR3, the DNA is TGTGCCACCGAGGATGCAGGGGGCGGCACAGATACGCAGTATTTT. Translating gives CATEDAGGGTDTQYF.